This T cell receptor (beta chain) derives from a study of radiation and T cells in renal cell carcinoma. As to this clone: Its antigen is unidentified.

Regarding the study as a whole: In blood, top tumor clones expanded by 2 weeks, shrinking by 4.

The table came from immunoSEQ multiplex PCR; TCRdb's copy has only in-frame clones and leaves some out. The table records about 130,000 clones, roughly four fifths of them present only once. Trimming shortened V by 6 bases and J by 3 bases, and 8 bases separated the two germline ends. The CDR3 is 12 residues long. CDR1 and CDR2 (germline): SEHNR, FQNEAQ (reference sequence). Documented time point: blood 2 weeks post-SBRT. Treatment here: 15 Gy SBRT to primary tumor, nephrectomy 4 weeks later. The sample in question was blood, obtained from a patient whose treatment included radiotherapy and nephrectomy. The gene calls are TRBV7-9 and TRBJ1-2, with D possibly matching TRBD1 (6 bases). The TCR comes from a man over 45 with renal cell carcinoma. The chain's CDR3 is CASSGGHYGYTF. In DNA, the CDR3 is TGTGCCAGCAGTGGGGGCCACTATGGCTACACCTTC.